This paragraph reports one T cell receptor beta chain. The antigen remains undetermined. 60 Vbeta and 13 Jbeta primers were used in PCR. Generated by immunoSEQ multiplex PCR, the TCRdb table keeps only in-frame clones and is missing some. The sample has roughly 75,000 clones. V shed 3 bases, J shed 4 bases, and the junction held 8 bases outside the gene matches. CDR1 and CDR2 from the germline V gene are SGHRS and YFSETQ. This CDR3 is 15 amino acids long. This record comes from a study of cytomegalovirus exposure and HLA in healthy donors. Across the whole study: Researchers previously reported finding fewer than 140 million unique TCR beta sequences from some 180 million T cells.

Study findings and constraints: TCR beta chains associated with HLA were, in a later analysis, more clonally expanded than equally common others. Using a false discovery rate of 0.05, a later analysis showed that approximately 16,000 TCR beta sequences were associated with HLA alleles.

The chain is built from TRBV5-1 and TRBJ2-3, with TRBD1 matching 7 bases. What was sequenced was PBMCs. The source is a man aged 40-49 years in good health and CMV-seronegative. CDR3 in DNA: TGCGCCAGCAGCTGGGCCACAGGGGCCGCAGATACGCAGTATTTT. It specifies CASSWATGAADTQYF.